This record covers a single T cell receptor beta chain. This clonotype was seen at least ten times. Its recognized antigen is unknown. Per-base qualities were not stored, and no clone one base away is much larger. V is shortened by 6 bases, J by 0 bases, and the region joining them spans 11 bases. There are 15 amino acids in the CDR3, from cysteine to phenylalanine inclusive. Only CDR3 DNA remains: 45 bases, in frame from the first base. CDR1 and CDR2 are drawn from the germline V gene: SNHLY, FYNNEI. The TCR beta CDR3 regions were amplified from the RNA transcripts. The first round of RT-PCR for the TCR CDR3 was performed with the HTBI primer set and the Qiagen OneStep RT-PCR kit. Libraries were constructed in a second round of multiplex PCR, after which size selection and purification were carried out. The libraries were sequenced on an Illumina HiSeq2000 using paired-end 100 bp reads. The original pipeline was this. SOAPnuke was used to process the raw data, with reads discarded if the reads contained adapters or uncalled bases, had a mean Phred below 15, or lacked an exact constant-primer or identifier match. High-quality paired reads were merged using COPE v1.2.5, and each unique nucleotide sequence was defined as a clonotype. MiTCR v1.1 was used to align the clonotypes against IMGT TRBV, TRBD and TRBJ reference segments. Analysis was restricted to V-J combinations with a frequency above 0.0001, which covered about 99% of repertoires. The TCS score was defined as F50 (clonal expansion) divided by E x V (chaos), with BLOSUM62-based TCRdist calculated between CDR3 peptides within each V-J. Welch's t-statistics and random forest reduced 500 to 650 V-J features to roughly 13, which were used in a naive Bayes classifier (R e1071). TCRdb took the public reads, trimmed them with fastp at Q25, ran MiXCR for clone calling and kept in-frame beta chains. Each CDR3 protein gets just one entry, which takes the most common genes and DNA from the rows behind it. For this entry, the V and J calls and clone size follow TCRdb and not the study's own pipeline. In this sample the table shows 650,000 to 700,000 distinct CDR3 sequences, approximately 15% of which occur a single time. The top ten hold 15% of the sample.

Stable Graves' hyperthyroidism was defined as the absence of progression to ophthalmopathy over 18 months of follow-up. The hyperthyroidism patients were between 18 and 65 years old and newly diagnosed, with a disease duration of less than 2 months. Any patient with an uncontrolled infection, another autoimmune disease, pregnancy or lactation was excluded. Diagnoses relied on clinical symptoms, serum thyroxine and TRAb, thyroid ultrasound and orbital computed tomography. PBMCs were isolated from 7.5 to 10 ml of fresh peripheral blood by Ficoll-Paque density gradient centrifugation. Trizol reagent was used to extract total RNA, and RNA quality was then checked on an Agilent 2100 Bioanalyzer. This sample was included in a study of T cells in Graves' hyperthyroidism and ophthalmopathy (dated by TCRdb to the late 2010s). With regard to the full study: Peripheral blood was collected at initial diagnosis, before any treatment. To identify TCR V-J signatures that set the groups apart, the researchers used a discovery cohort of about a hundred patients, made up of roughly 45 with Graves' ophthalmopathy and 57 with stable Graves' hyperthyroidism. Prospective prediction of ophthalmopathy was tested in an independent validation cohort of some 19 hyperthyroidism patients and approximately 17 patients who later progressed to ophthalmopathy. The 75 to 100 discovery patients were randomly divided into training and test sets at a 7:3 ratio. In more than 5 Graves' hyperthyroidism patients, the study also compared T-cell repertoires from thyroid tissue with T-cell repertoires from blood. After sampling, hyperthyroidism patients received methimazole starting at 30 mg daily, and ophthalmopathy patients received high-dose intravenous methylprednisolone. TCR Vbeta CDR3 sequencing of some 140 peripheral blood samples (over 40 ophthalmopathy, 75 hyperthyroidism and approximately 17 progressor patients) is reported in the paper. Overall study results and their limits: A 13 V-J signature model separated ophthalmopathy from stable hyperthyroidism, with just over 85% sensitivity and about 81% specificity in cross-validation and 80%/75% in testing. In validation, the model predicted progression to ophthalmopathy with roughly 66% sensitivity and approximately 72% specificity, a median of roughly seven months before onset. Most expanded thyroid clonotypes (frequency above 0.001) were also detected in blood, suggesting blood repertoires may reflect thyroid immune responses. Sample size was not statistically predetermined, and blinding of investigators to group allocation was not performed.

The specimen sequenced was blood. The rearranged chain carries TRBV2 and TRBJ2-2; the D region possibly corresponds to TRBD2 (5 bases align). The sequence came from a man aged 50-60 years with Graves' hyperthyroidism. This receptor has the CDR3 CASRDFFANTGELFF. In nucleotide form, the sequence is TGTGCCAGCAGGGACTTTTTTGCGAACACCGGGGAGCTGTTTTTT.